The clone carrying this T cell receptor beta chain was observed a few times. These data come from a study of early T cells in non-severe SARS-CoV-2 infection. One entry per CDR3 protein results from TCRdb running MiXCR on the 5' RACE reads. The table has 30,000 or so distinct CDR3 sequences, 5.5% to 8% seen once. Per germline, CDR1 MNHNY and CDR2 SVGAGI (reference sequence). This CDR3 has 12 residues. V gave up 6 bases and J gave up 0 bases, with 5 bases separating them. The chain couples TRBV6-6 to TRBJ2-5, with no clear D. The clonotype originates from an adult who was a healthcare worker with PCR-confirmed SARS-CoV-2 infection or an uninfected control (not recorded which). Sequenced input: whole blood. CDR3 loop: CASSDYQETQYF. The DNA of the CDR3 is TGTGCCAGCAGCGACTACCAAGAGACCCAGTACTTC.